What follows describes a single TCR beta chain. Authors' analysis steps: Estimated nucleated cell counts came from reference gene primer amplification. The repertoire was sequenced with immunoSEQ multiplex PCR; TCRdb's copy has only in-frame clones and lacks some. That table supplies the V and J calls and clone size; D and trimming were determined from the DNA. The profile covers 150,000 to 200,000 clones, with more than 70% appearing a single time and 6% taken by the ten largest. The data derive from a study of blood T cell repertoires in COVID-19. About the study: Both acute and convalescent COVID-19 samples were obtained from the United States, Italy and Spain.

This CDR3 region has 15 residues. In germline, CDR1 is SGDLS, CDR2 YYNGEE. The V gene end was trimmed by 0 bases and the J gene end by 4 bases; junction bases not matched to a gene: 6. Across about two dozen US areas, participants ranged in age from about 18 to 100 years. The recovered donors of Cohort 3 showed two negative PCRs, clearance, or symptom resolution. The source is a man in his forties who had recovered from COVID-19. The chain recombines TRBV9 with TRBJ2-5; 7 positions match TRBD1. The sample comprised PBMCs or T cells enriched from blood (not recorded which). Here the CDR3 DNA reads TGTGCCAGCAGCGTAGCACAGGGGAGACGAGAGACCCAGTACTTC. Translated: CASSVAQGRRETQYF.